Here is one TCR beta chain with its context. Its antigen is unidentified. This entry belongs to a study of post-analysis software for immune sequencing data. Study-wide context: Relapsing-remitting, secondary progressive and progressive-relapsing multiple sclerosis courses were included. General study results and limits: Versus controls, multiple sclerosis patients showed significantly lower diversity (normalized Chao1). Samples made in the same batch grouped tightly together by F measure. Controls showed lower frequencies than patients for roughly five TRBV segments, and TRBV5-6, TRBV5-1 and TRBV20-1 were among these.

Looked up from germline, CDR1 is DFQATT and CDR2 is SNEGSKA (reference sequence). Trimming removed 6 bases at V and 8 bases at J, with 13 bases between. The CDR3 length is 11 residues. Sequencing libraries made from TCR beta cDNA carried unique molecular identifiers. Hundreds of thousands of cDNA molecules were obtained from 1 to 10 million T cells. TCRdb re-called the PCR reads with MiXCR, one entry per CDR3 protein. The sample lists hundreds of thousands of distinct CDR3 sequences; over 45% were seen once. The sequence was collected from a girl aged 2-10 years with multiple sclerosis. This sequence joins TRBV20-1 and TRBJ1-2; D uncertain. Sequencing input: blood. CDR3 amino acids: CSARASRGYTF. The CDR3 DNA is TGCAGTGCGCGGGCTTCGAGGGGCTACACCTTC.